This T cell receptor (beta chain) was identified during a study of shared clonotypes between healthy human individuals. General study results and limits: Some clonotypes were shared by all four sorted-subset donors, while others were not shared. The non-shared ones had lower generation probabilities than the shared ones. Among donors, the sharing of clonotypes was expected to be influenced by sequencing depth.

V was shortened by 0 bases and J by 4 bases, with 13 bases between the two germline ends. Germline V gene lookup returns CDR1 LGHNA and CDR2 YNFKEQ. CDR3 length: 17 amino acids. Genomic DNA belonging to each subset was distributed in equal measure over several immunoSEQ plates. This table comes from immunoSEQ multiplex PCR, and its TCRdb copy is limited to in-frame clones, with some not included. Of millions of clones listed, 85% to 95% were seen once; the top ten hold roughly 0.15%. Note on this clone: The antigen is not known.

The origin of this receptor is a man between 18 and 29 years old in good health. The sample consisted of naive CD4+ T cells sorted from blood. Subset reported: CD45RA+ positively selected. The genes are TRBV4-2 and TRBJ2-6; the D gene is possibly TRBD1 (6 bases). CDR3 in DNA: TGTGCCAGCAGCCAAGAGCGTCAGGGGCTGGGGGCCAACGTCCTGACTTTC. This sequence encodes CASSQERQGLGANVLTF.